A selection of T cell receptor beta chains follows, all from one sample in a study of T cells expressing NK-cell markers. TCRdb re-called the 5' RACE reads and gives one entry per CDR3 protein, without DNA. This repertoire includes 450,000 to 600,000 distinct CDR3 sequences. Specimen: blood T cells: a sorted CD56 or NKG2C T cell subset, CD4+ or CD8+ T cells, or bulk PBMC T cells (not recorded which). All receptors derive from a man between 18 and 29 years old in good health. CDR3s include the opening cysteine and the closing phenylalanine or tryptophan.

TRBJ1-1	TRBV20-1	CSARARAGSTEAFF
TRBJ1-2	TRBV27	CASRLDPSSSVTF
TRBJ2-3	TRBV6-2/TRBV6-3	CASRTGATDTQYF
TRBJ1-1	TRBV18	CASSPRGGGIAEAFF
TRBJ2-1	TRBV12-3/TRBV12-4	CASSDDWSNEQFF
TRBJ2-3	TRBV28	CASSLGAAGEGIVTDTQYF
TRBJ1-2	TRBV12-5	CASGLGGTPGVGYTF
TRBJ2-3	TRBV20-1	CSANLGGPLTDTQYF
TRBJ1-2	TRBV5-1	CASSLTGPYGYTF
TRBJ1-1	TRBV12-3/TRBV12-4	CASSRQGVRGNTEAFF
TRBJ2-1	TRBV5-1	CASSPRPLTGEQFF
TRBJ2-1	TRBV5-1	CASSWSSGTPYNEQFF
TRBJ2-6	TRBV25-1	CASRQGSRGKTESGANVLTF
TRBJ2-1	TRBV11-2	CASSFSKGPKDNEQFF
TRBJ2-1	TRBV4-2	CASSQVETRNEQFF
TRBJ1-4	TRBV6-6	CASNPGTGGKLFF
TRBJ2-3	TRBV7-6	CASSRAGITDTQYF
TRBJ2-2	TRBV20-1	CSARDLRRGDTGELFF
TRBJ2-1	TRBV18	CASSHLLVADSYNEQFF
TRBJ1-6	TRBV20-1	CSARDPLRGDNSPLHF
TRBJ2-5	TRBV15	CATSRTGDETQYF
TRBJ2-7	TRBV7-2	CASSSASRGQTQQYF
TRBJ2-1	TRBV5-1	CASSLGGLAGTGNEQFF
TRBJ2-1	TRBV19	CASSIATSGGYNEQFF